This T cell receptor (beta chain) appears in the sequencing data of a study of blood T cell repertoires in COVID-19. For the study at large: Sources were T cells, B-cell-depleted T cells, or PBMCs; the material itself was cDNA or gDNA.

Only in-frame clones appear in the TCRdb table, and some are missing; sequencing was by immunoSEQ multiplex PCR. The table includes roughly 180,000 clones, around 89% detected once. This clone was observed a single time. Germline CDR1 SNHLY, CDR2 FYNNEI. Unmatched junction bases numbered 9, after V lost 8 bases and J lost 8 bases. The CDR3 contains 14 residues. The sequence was obtained from a woman under 40 with acute or convalescent COVID-19. What was sequenced was peripheral blood. The rearrangement uses TRBV2 and TRBJ2-4, with 10 positions matching TRBD1. The CDR3 DNA is TGTGCCAGCGATCGGGACAGGGGTTGGGACATTCAGTACTTC. Residues: CASDRDRGWDIQYF.